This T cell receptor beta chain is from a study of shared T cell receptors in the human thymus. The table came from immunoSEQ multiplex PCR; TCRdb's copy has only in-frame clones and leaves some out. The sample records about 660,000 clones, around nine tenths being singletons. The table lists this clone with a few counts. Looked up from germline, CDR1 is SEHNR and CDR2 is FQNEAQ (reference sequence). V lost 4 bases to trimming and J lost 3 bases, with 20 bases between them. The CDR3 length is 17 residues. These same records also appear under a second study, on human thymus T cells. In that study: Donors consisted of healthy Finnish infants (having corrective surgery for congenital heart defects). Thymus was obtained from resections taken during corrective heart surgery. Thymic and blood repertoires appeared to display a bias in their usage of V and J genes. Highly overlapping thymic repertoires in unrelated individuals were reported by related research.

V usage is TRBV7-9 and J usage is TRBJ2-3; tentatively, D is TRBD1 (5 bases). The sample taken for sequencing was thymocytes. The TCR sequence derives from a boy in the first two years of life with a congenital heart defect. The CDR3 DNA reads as TGTGCCAGCAGCTCCCCTGGCCGTCTAGGGGTGACAGATACGCAGTATTTT. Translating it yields CASSSPGRLGVTDTQYF.